This T cell receptor (beta chain) originates from a study of cytomegalovirus exposure and HLA in healthy donors. The wider study: About 83 million unique TCRs from HLA-typed donors made up an early data release. Study results and caveats: Using the classifier, cytomegalovirus status was reportedly diagnosed with high specificity and sensitivity. Sequencing artifact likely explains a cluster of highly shared sequence variants. Roughly uniform sequencing depth across donors was assumed, possibly incorrectly.

The V end was cut by 5 bases, the J end by 8 bases, with 19 bases between. CDR3 length: 15 residues. CDR1 and CDR2 (germline): SGHTA, FQGNSA. To note about this clone: Its antigen is unknown.

PCR amplification relied on 60 Vbeta primers (plus 13 Jbeta primers). Clones were sequenced by immunoSEQ multiplex PCR, and TCRdb holds only the in-frame ones, with some missing. The table includes tens of thousands of clones, roughly 60% detected once. Sequencing input: PBMCs. This receptor was obtained from a man aged 55 to 70 in good health and CMV-seropositive. The rearrangement links TRBV7-2 to TRBJ2-1, with unresolved D. CDR3 DNA sequence: TGTGCCAGCAGCCTAACTCCGGGTCGACGATATGAGCAGTTCTTC. Amino acid sequence: CASSLTPGRRYEQFF.